The 8 T cell receptor beta chains below come from one sample, sequenced in a study of technical replicates of blood from a few donors. Clones were sequenced by immunoSEQ multiplex PCR, and TCRdb holds only the in-frame ones, with some missing. There are tens of thousands of clones in the sample; around 90% occur only once, and under 5% lies in the top ten. The sequenced material came from PBMCs. The receptors shown here come from a human donor in good health. Some clones in this sample may be carry-over from other donors' samples.

The chain carries TRBV4-2 and TRBJ1-1; 7 bases agree with TRBD1. The trim removed 1 base at V and 1 base at J, leaving 9 bases unmatched. From germline, CDR1 is LGHNA and CDR2 YNFKEQ. The CDR3 extends over 17 amino acids. The CDR3 DNA follows: TGTGCCAGCAGCCAAGGAAGGGGGCGAGTTGGGAACACTGAAGCTTTCTTT. Encoded protein: CASSQGRGRVGNTEAFF.

The chain combines TRBV7-8 with TRBJ2-3; 11 bases align to TRBD2. V gave up 2 bases and J gave up 3 bases; unmatched junction bases: 1. The CDR3 covers 15 residues. CDR1 and CDR2 from the germline V gene are SGHVS and FQNEAQ. The CDR3 DNA sequence: TGTGCCAGCAGCTTAACTAGCGGGAGTACAGATACGCAGTATTTT. Translating it yields CASSLTSGSTDTQYF.

This sequence joins TRBV11-2 and TRBJ2-3, with D possibly TRBD2 on 5 matching bases. The CDR3 is 14 residues long. The V end lost 6 bases, the J end lost 6 bases, and 16 bases lay between the germline ends. The V gene's germline CDR1 is SGHAT and CDR2 FQNNGV. This chain's CDR3 is CASSQSGPVDTQYF. CDR3 nucleotides: TGTGCCAGCAGTCAAAGCGGCCCTGTGGATACGCAGTATTTT.

The chain couples TRBV13 to TRBJ1-6, with 7 bases lining up with TRBD1. With 2 bases clipped from V and 6 bases from J, the junction kept 1 base outside the gene matches. The CDR3 is made up of 14 amino acids. CDR1 PRHDT and CDR2 FYEKMQ come from the germline V gene (reference sequence). The CDR3 loop reads CASSLNRGNSPLHF. CDR3 bases: TGTGCCAGCAGCTTAAACAGGGGTAATTCACCCCTCCACTTT.

This chain uses TRBV5-4 with TRBJ2-5; 10 bases align to TRBD1. The J call is doubtful: the DNA matches TRBJ2-7 better. The CDR3 runs to 16 residues. Germline V gene sequence: CDR1 SGHNT, CDR2 YYREEE (reference sequence). The CDR3 loop reads CASSLEPGQGTYEQYF. The DNA for the CDR3 is TGTGCCAGCAGCTTGGAACCGGGACAGGGGACCTACGAGCAGTACTTC.

This chain connects TRBV11-2 to TRBJ2-3, with no clear D. Germline lookup yields CDR1 SGHAT and CDR2 FQNNGV. The CDR3 has 13 amino acids. Trimming left V 2 bases short and J 4 bases short, with 7 bases between. Here the CDR3 DNA reads TGTGCCAGCAGCTTATTGGAGCCAGATACGCAGTATTTT. Its translation is CASSLLEPDTQYF.

The J gene is TRBJ2-2, the V gene TRBV7-3; unclear D gene. CDR3 size: 13 residues. The V and J ends lost 4 bases and 7 bases respectively, with 10 bases between them. From germline, CDR1 is SGHTA and CDR2 FQGTGA. CDR3 sequence (DNA): TGTGCCAGCAGCTGGAAGCCGGGCGGGGAGCTGTTTTTT. Its translation is CASSWKPGGELFF.

The J gene is TRBJ2-2, the V gene TRBV9, with D uncertain. The CDR3 is made up of 12 amino acids. With 2 bases removed from V and 6 bases from J, the gap between germline ends came to 5 bases. Germline V gene lookup returns CDR1 SGDLS and CDR2 YYNGEE. CDR3 loop: CASSVYAGELFF. The DNA of the CDR3 is TGTGCCAGCAGCGTCTACGCCGGGGAGCTGTTTTTT.